This passage covers 19 T cell receptor beta chains from one sample sequenced in a study of cytomegalovirus exposure and HLA in healthy donors. The PCR employed 60 Vbeta primers together with 13 Jbeta primers. The table came from immunoSEQ multiplex PCR; TCRdb's copy has only in-frame clones and leaves some out. The table shows about 160,000 clones, with around 76% occurring only once. Sequencing input: PBMCs. The origin of the receptors is a female donor in good health and CMV-seronegative.

The gene calls are TRBV6-1 and TRBJ2-3; the match to TRBD2 covers 12 bases. The junction had 3 bases not matched to a gene; V was cut back by 3 bases and J by 5 bases. The CDR3 spans 15 residues. Germline CDR1 MNHNS, CDR2 SASEGT. The chain's CDR3 is CASSETSGSGDTQYF. The CDR3 DNA reads as TGTGCCAGCAGTGAGACTAGCGGGAGTGGAGATACGCAGTATTTT.

V gene TRBV15 combines with J gene TRBJ2-1, with D unclear. The CDR3 contains 17 residues. Germline V lookup: CDR1 LNHNV, CDR2 YYDKDF (reference sequence). Trimming removed 0 bases from V and 7 bases from J, with 19 bases in between. CDR3 sequence reads: CATSRDKGSPQANEQFF. DNA of the CDR3: TGTGCCACCAGCAGAGATAAAGGCAGCCCTCAGGCTAATGAGCAGTTCTTC.

This chain connects TRBV11-2 to TRBJ1-2; 9 nucleotides match TRBD1. V lost 3 bases to trimming and J lost 2 bases; unmatched junction nucleotides: 16. The CDR3 sequence is 19 residues long. Germline assignment: CDR1 SGHAT and CDR2 FQNNGV. The CDR3 DNA sequence: TGTGCCAGCAGCTTGTGGGTTTTACCGGGACAGGGTTTCAACTATGGCTACACCTTC. It yields the protein CASSLWVLPGQGFNYGYTF. Based on the CDR3 plus reference TRBV11-2 and TRBJ1-2, the full variable domain is EAGVAQSPRYKIIEKRQSVAFWCNPISGHATLYWYQQILGQGPKLLIQFQNNGVVDDSQLPKDRFSAERLKGVDSTLKIQPAKLEDSAVYLCASSLWVLPGQGFNYGYTFGSGTRLTVV.

The V gene is TRBV9, the J gene TRBJ2-3, with a weak D call TRBD2 (7 bases). Germline lookup yields CDR1 SGDLS and CDR2 YYNGEE. The V end lost 5 bases, the J end lost 3 bases, and 10 bases lay between the germline ends. The CDR3 has 13 amino acids. CDR3: CASRGGATDTQYF. The CDR3 DNA reads TGTGCCAGCAGGGGGGGGGCTACAGATACGCAGTATTTT. Full variable domain (outside the CDR3, taken from reference TRBV9 and TRBJ2-3): DSGVTQTPKHLITATGQRVTLRCSPRSGDLSVYWYQQSLDQGLQFLIQYYNGEERAKGNILERFSAQQFPDLHSELNLSSLELGDSALYFCASRGGATDTQYFGPGTRLTVL.

This chain joins TRBV19 and TRBJ1-2, with a tentative D call TRBD1 (6 bases). This CDR3 has 13 amino acids. V gave up 7 bases and J gave up 7 bases, with 16 bases separating them. In germline, CDR1 is LNHDA, CDR2 SQIVND (reference sequence). The CDR3 region has the DNA TGTGCCAGTAATCTAGGGGGGGTCATTGGCTACACCTTC. As protein: CASNLGGVIGYTF.

This chain links TRBV6-6 with TRBJ1-1; 9 bases line up with TRBD1. With V trimmed by 6 bases and J by 5 bases, 10 bases remained unmatched. The CDR3 covers 15 residues. Germline V gives CDR1 MNHNY, CDR2 SVGAGI (reference sequence). CDR3 residues: CASSPPGQGSTEAFF. The CDR3 coding sequence is TGTGCCAGCAGCCCCCCGGGACAGGGATCAACTGAAGCTTTCTTT.

The chain links TRBV19 to TRBJ1-2, with D maybe TRBD1 (5 bases). The CDR3 totals 12 residues. Trimming stripped 4 bases from V and 8 bases from J, with 11 bases between. CDR1 is LNHDA and CDR2 is SQIVND in the germline V gene (reference sequence). CDR3 sequence reads: CASSTGTRGYTF. DNA of the CDR3: TGTGCCAGTAGTACCGGGACTCGGGGCTACACCTTC.

This rearrangement joins TRBV5-1 to TRBJ2-5, with 9 positions matching TRBD1. The J call may be incorrect, as the DNA end agrees better with TRBJ2-7. The CDR3 has 14 amino acids. From germline, CDR1 is SGHRS and CDR2 YFSETQ. The CDR3 sequence: CASSRQGGNYEQYF. CDR3 sequence (DNA): TGCGCCAGCAGCCGACAGGGGGGAAACTACGAGCAGTACTTC.

This clone was recorded a few times. The chain has TRBV19 and TRBJ2-1; the match to TRBD1 covers 7 bases. CDR3 size: 15 residues. V shed 7 bases, J shed 9 bases, and the junction held 15 bases outside the gene matches. Per the germline V gene, CDR1 is LNHDA and CDR2 is SQIVND (reference sequence). The CDR3 loop reads CASKIEPGQPGEQFF. CDR3 DNA sequence: TGTGCCAGTAAGATCGAGCCGGGACAGCCTGGTGAGCAGTTCTTC.

The gene calls are TRBV30 and TRBJ1-3; D remains ambiguous. Per the germline V gene, CDR1 is GTSNPN and CDR2 is SVGIG (reference sequence). Between the trimmed V and J ends, which lost 2 bases and 0 bases, there was a span of 11 bases. CDR3 length: 15 residues. The CDR3 DNA follows: TGTGCCTGGAGTTTCGACGGGAGCTCTGGAAACACCATATATTTT. This translates into CAWSFDGSSGNTIYF.

The chain joins TRBV6-5 to TRBJ2-1; weak D call: TRBD2 (6 bases). The length of the CDR3 is 14 residues. V was cut by 4 bases and J by 5 bases, with 12 bases left in between. Germline V gene sequence: CDR1 MNHEY, CDR2 SVGAGI. CDR3 coding DNA: TGTGCCAGCAGTTCACGGGGGAGCGACAATGAGCAGTTCTTC. This sequence encodes CASSSRGSDNEQFF.

This rearrangement joins TRBV5-6 to TRBJ1-6, with 9 positions matching TRBD1. The CDR3 is made up of 16 amino acids. In germline, CDR1 is SGHDT, CDR2 YYEEEE. The V segment lost 3 bases and the J segment 10 bases; nucleotides outside the gene matches: 11. The CDR3 here is CASSWGQGSVGSPLHF. CDR3 nucleotides: TGTGCCAGCAGCTGGGGACAGGGTAGCGTCGGCTCACCCCTCCACTTT.

CDR3 sequence reads: CASSESSDQPQHF. DNA of the CDR3: TGTGCCAGCAGTGAAAGCTCCGATCAGCCCCAGCATTTT. The chain combines TRBV2 with TRBJ1-5; no clear D. The CDR3 sequence is 13 residues long. Germline V gives CDR1 SNHLY, CDR2 FYNNEI. V was shortened by 2 bases and J by 5 bases, with 7 bases between the two germline ends.

Only a few counts were recorded for this clone. The chain has TRBV30 and TRBJ2-7; maybe TRBD1 (5 bases). The CDR3 has 14 amino acids. Germline CDR1 and CDR2: GTSNPN and SVGIG (reference sequence). Trimming removed 3 bases from V and 2 bases from J, with 14 bases in between. CDR3 nucleotides: TGTGCCTGGAGGGTCCCAGGGCTGCCCTACGAGCAGTACTTC. Translating it yields CAWRVPGLPYEQYF.

The chain couples TRBV27 to TRBJ2-7; D unresolved. Looked up from germline, CDR1 is MNHEY and CDR2 is SMNVEV (reference sequence). The V and J ends lost 1 base and 6 bases respectively, with 10 bases between them. CDR3 length: 13 amino acids. CDR3: CASSLYVGVEQYF. The CDR3 nucleotides read TGTGCCAGCAGTTTATATGTGGGCGTCGAGCAGTACTTC.

In the case of this clone: The sample holds other DNA sequences that translate to the same CDR3. The chain carries TRBV7-6 and TRBJ1-1, with a possible D match to TRBD1 (5 bases). The V end was cut by 4 bases, the J end by 4 bases, with 16 bases between. Germline values: CDR1 SGHVS, CDR2 FNYEAQ. The CDR3 contains 15 residues. For the CDR3, the DNA is TGTGCCAGCAGCTCGACAGTAAGCCGGCCCACTGAAGCTTTCTTT. Translation gives CASSSTVSRPTEAFF.

This clone was seen only once. The rearrangement links TRBV10-3 to TRBJ2-1, with TRBD2 as a possible D gene (5 bases). V was clipped by 8 bases and J by 6 bases, with 11 bases between them. This CDR3 contains 12 residues. Germline-derived CDR1 and CDR2 are ENHRY and SYGVKD. The CDR3 region is CAIGFRGNEQFF. The CDR3 DNA is TGTGCCATCGGGTTTCGGGGCAATGAGCAGTTCTTC.

V is TRBV27 and J is TRBJ1-2; 9 bases agree with TRBD1. Germline V gives CDR1 MNHEY, CDR2 SMNVEV (reference sequence). CDR3 length equals 14 residues. V gave up 6 bases and J gave up 7 bases; unmatched junction bases: 9. The CDR3 sequence: CASRLDRGVGGYTF. The CDR3 DNA is TGTGCCAGCAGACTGGACAGGGGAGTTGGTGGCTACACCTTC.

In DNA, the CDR3 is TGCGCCAGCAGCTTCTTAGCGGGGGTCCAAGAGACCCAGTACTTC. Translating it yields CASSFLAGVQETQYF. This sequence joins TRBV5-1 and TRBJ2-5, with 9 positions matching TRBD2. Trimming took 2 bases from V and 1 from J; bases not matched to a gene: 3. This CDR3 comprises 15 residues. Germline CDR1 and CDR2: SGHRS and YFSETQ.